This T cell receptor beta chain was captured by sequencing in a study of cytomegalovirus exposure and HLA in healthy donors. At the level of the study: Both the approximately 130 validation repertoires and the 666 first-cohort repertoires used the same platform, as reported by a later analysis. Regarding the study as a whole: Reports described diagnosis of cytomegalovirus status by the classifier as highly specific and sensitive.

This CDR3 is built from 15 residues. CDR1 and CDR2 (germline): MDHEN, SYDVKM. The V end was cut by 3 bases, the J end by 4 bases, with 12 bases between. Sequencing used immunoSEQ multiplex PCR; TCRdb keeps in-frame clones, though not all of them. This sample carries about 200,000 clones, around 87% of them seen once, and the ten largest clones take roughly 2%. This clone has only a few counts. Its antigen is undetermined. Input material: PBMCs. The TCR comes from a young woman in good health and CMV-seropositive. J is TRBJ2-2 and V is TRBV28; the D gene is possibly TRBD2 (5 bases). CDR3: CASSFDPSRTGELFF. The CDR3 region has the DNA TGTGCCAGCAGTTTTGACCCTAGCCGCACCGGGGAGCTGTTTTTT.